These T cell receptor beta chains were read from a single sample in a study of control samples from healthy donors and cancer patients. The protocol was immunoSEQ multiplex PCR, while the TCRdb copy is restricted to in-frame clones and leaves out a portion. The sample carries 100,000 to 150,000 clones, more than 75% recorded once. Sample: blood. The receptors originated from a man aged 40-55 years in good health. Both conserved end residues are part of each CDR3. A D gene is named only where the DNA matches it firmly.

V | D | CDR3
TRBV4-3 | NA | CASSQVVTVNTGELFF
TRBV6-6 | NA | CASSLGRLPMFSNTEAFF
TRBV5-6 | NA | CASSPSWSGNTIYF
TRBV6-2/TRBV6-3 | NA | CASSYVTGISGTDNEQFF
TRBV18 | NA | CASSPPSGPYSNQPQHF
TRBV29-1 | TRBD1 | CSARSTGDRDRGEQYF
TRBV9 | NA | CASSVYEGSSYGYTF
TRBV2 | TRBD1 | CASSDQGAVEAFF
TRBV5-1 | NA | CASSLAWNTGELFF
TRBV6-2/TRBV6-3 | NA | CASSSAGVTNTEAFF
TRBV6-1 | NA | CASSEVWGVGYEQFF
TRBV14 | NA | CASSQGTGGSLGYTF
TRBV15 | NA | CATSRRSEPRYGYTF
TRBV3-1/TRBV3-2 | TRBD2 | CASSQDLAGDPDTQYF
TRBV6-5 | NA | CASDPAGSQPQHF
TRBV7-9 | NA | CASSFWDTTTGELFF
TRBV5-1 | TRBD1 | CASESKGQGTREQFF
TRBV29-1 | TRBD1 | CSVTGQIYNEQFF
TRBV6-6 | TRBD2 | CASSYNRASGGEAQYF
TRBV6-5 | NA | CASHSRGHTEAFF
TRBV10-3 | TRBD1 | CAISDDGTGNYGYTF
TRBV30 | NA | CAWSKGLSHTEAFF
TRBV5-1 | TRBD2 | CASSWGYSGGGTDTQYF
TRBV24-1 | NA | CATSRAGRDEQFF
TRBV27 | NA | CASSPRRGPDYEQYF
TRBV7-2 | TRBD2 | CASSLEGAGIYEQYF
TRBV11-3 | NA | CASIFGAGDTQYF
TRBV11-3 | TRBD1 | CASTTGGDLKRGQYF
TRBV19 | TRBD1 | CASSRSGTVANGYTF
TRBV7-3 | TRBD2 | CASSTSGGSSYEQYF
TRBV6-5 | NA | CASSLEGGVNQPQHF
TRBV7-9 | TRBD1 | CASSLGTGLLSGYGYTF
TRBV14 | NA | CASSHRGGGELFF
TRBV7-9 | TRBD1 | CASSLTGDSPLHF
TRBV7-3 | TRBD2 | CASSLLTSGPYNEQFF
TRBV5-4 | TRBD1 | CASSLTGSGQYF
TRBV6-2/TRBV6-3 | NA | CASSPDLSSYNEQFF
TRBV4-1 | NA | CASSQVLIYNSPLHF
TRBV24-1 | NA | CATQQGMETQYF
TRBV12-5 | TRBD1 | CASGSPGQTNTGELFF
TRBV9 | TRBD2 | CASSVRTSGSYNEQFF
TRBV7-7 | NA | CASSFQGPPDTQYF
TRBV19 | TRBD1 | CASSTDRVPAAEQFF
TRBV18 | NA | CASSPFLGGQGTDTQYF
TRBV7-9 | TRBD2 | CASSLGSLAGGQETQYF
TRBV6-2/TRBV6-3 | TRBD1 | CASSYADRGAQPQHF
TRBV6-5 | NA | CASRVISTDTQYF
TRBV6-5 | TRBD1 | CASRKGQGMAYEQYF
TRBV5-1 | TRBD2 | CASSSGLAGATIYNEQFF
TRBV10-3 | TRBD1 | CAISEHQGASTEAFF